The 30 T cell receptor beta chains in this list originate from one sample, sequenced in a study of cytomegalovirus exposure and HLA in healthy donors. 13 Jbeta primers and 60 Vbeta primers were used for the PCR. The assay was immunoSEQ multiplex PCR, and TCRdb's table has in-frame clones only and misses some. In the table there are roughly 120,000 clones, roughly 62% of which are singletons. Material for sequencing was PBMCs. The source is a man aged 25-45 years in good health and CMV-seropositive.

The rearrangement uses TRBV28 and TRBJ1-5; D is undetermined. Germline V CDR1 and CDR2: MDHEN, SYDVKM. The CDR3 has 15 amino acids. Trimming took 5 bases from V and 4 from J, leaving 15 bases between them. The CDR3 bases are TGTGCCAGCAGTCCCCCCCACAGTTTAAATCAGCCCCAGCATTTT. It yields the protein CASSPPHSLNQPQHF.

The gene calls are TRBV7-9 and TRBJ2-7; TRBD2 might be the D (5 bases). With 5 bases removed from V and 5 bases from J, the gap between germline ends came to 22 bases. This CDR3 has 16 residues. Per germline, CDR1 SEHNR and CDR2 FQNEAQ (reference sequence). CDR3 sequence: CASSPPYLSGNDEQYF. DNA for the CDR3: TGTGCCAGCAGCCCACCCTACCTTTCCGGGAATGACGAGCAGTACTTC. The full variable domain, in which reference TRBV7-9 and TRBJ2-7 provide the parts outside the CDR3, is DTGVSQNPRHKITKRGQNVTFRCDPISEHNRLYWYRQTLGQGPEFLTYFQNEAQLEKSRLLSDRFSAERPKGSFSTLEIQRTEQGDSAMYLCASSPPYLSGNDEQYFGPGTRLTVT.

The chain carries TRBV7-9 and TRBJ2-5; D is perhaps TRBD1 (6 bases). This CDR3 has 15 residues. Per the germline V gene, CDR1 is SEHNR and CDR2 is FQNEAQ (reference sequence). Trimming took 1 base from V and 4 from J, leaving 13 bases between them. Written as DNA, the CDR3 is TGTGCCAGCAGCTTAGAATACCGAGGGGGAGAGACCCAGTACTTC. As protein: CASSLEYRGGETQYF. The variable domain in full, with the rest retrieved from reference TRBV7-9 and TRBJ2-5, is DTGVSQNPRHKITKRGQNVTFRCDPISEHNRLYWYRQTLGQGPEFLTYFQNEAQLEKSRLLSDRFSAERPKGSFSTLEIQRTEQGDSAMYLCASSLEYRGGETQYFGPGTRLLVL.

The J gene is TRBJ1-1, the V gene TRBV4-2, with TRBD1 matching over 10 bases. Losses at the gene ends were 3 bases for V and 3 bases for J; bases not matched to a gene: 16. The germline V gene encodes CDR1 LGHNA and CDR2 YNFKEQ. The CDR3 totals 19 residues. Here the CDR3 reads CASSHSPGQGRDMYTEAFF. The CDR3 coding sequence is TGTGCCAGCAGCCATAGTCCGGGACAGGGGAGGGACATGTACACTGAAGCTTTCTTT.

The chain carries TRBV5-1 and TRBJ1-1; 7 nucleotides match TRBD1. J was trimmed by 1 base and V by 4 bases; bases with no gene match: 4. CDR3 length: 14 residues. Per the germline V gene, CDR1 is SGHRS and CDR2 is YFSETQ. The CDR3 DNA follows: TGCGCCAGCAGCACCGGGACAGCGAACACTGAAGCTTTCTTT. Its protein product is CASSTGTANTEAFF.

The V call is TRBV6-6, the J call TRBJ2-5; 7 bases map to TRBD2. The CDR3 consists of 15 residues. V dropped 5 bases and J dropped 2; count of bases not matched to a gene: 8. In germline, CDR1 is MNHNY, CDR2 SVGAGI (reference sequence). CDR3 loop: CASSRRDYRQETQYF. In DNA, the CDR3 is TGTGCCAGCAGTAGGCGGGACTATAGACAAGAGACCCAGTACTTC.

This clone was seen more than once but under ten times. The rearrangement uses TRBV11-2 and TRBJ2-1, with D maybe TRBD1 (6 bases). The germline gives CDR1 SGHAT, CDR2 FQNNGV. The germline V and J ends were trimmed by 1 base and 2 bases, with 12 bases remaining between them. The length of the CDR3 is 16 residues. The CDR3 sequence: CASSLVVRGPYNEQFF. The CDR3 DNA sequence: TGTGCCAGCAGCTTAGTGGTCAGGGGTCCCTACAATGAGCAGTTCTTC.

The chain uses TRBV4-1 and TRBJ2-2; D is perhaps TRBD2 (5 bases). This CDR3 has 18 amino acids. In germline, CDR1 is MGHRA, CDR2 YSYEKL. With 0 bases removed from V and 4 bases from J, the gap between germline ends came to 18 bases. CDR3 amino acids: CASSQDGLGWKRTGELFF. Here the CDR3 DNA reads TGCGCCAGCAGCCAAGACGGACTGGGGTGGAAACGCACCGGGGAGCTGTTTTTT.

CDR3 sequence: CASSPTDRYLQETQYF. The CDR3 nucleotides read TGCGCCAGCAGCCCCACGGACAGGTATCTCCAAGAGACCCAGTACTTC. The chain employs TRBV5-1 and TRBJ2-5; 7 bases agree with TRBD1. In germline, CDR1 is SGHRS, CDR2 YFSETQ. This CDR3 is built from 16 residues. Trimming cost V 4 bases and J 1 base; bases outside gene matches: 10.

The genes are TRBV5-6 and TRBJ1-2, with D perhaps TRBD1 (6 bases). Germline V gives CDR1 SGHDT, CDR2 YYEEEE. This CDR3 is built from 17 residues. V gave up 3 bases and J gave up 9 bases, with 27 bases separating them. Here the CDR3 reads CASSWTLTTGPNNRYTF. In DNA, the CDR3 is TGTGCCAGCAGCTGGACACTCACTACAGGGCCAAACAATCGCTACACCTTC. Looking up the rest from reference TRBV5-6 and TRBJ1-2 gives the full variable domain: DAGVTQSPTHLIKTRGQQVTLRCSPKSGHDTVSWYQQALGQGPQFIFQYYEEEERQRGNFPDRFSGHQFPNYSSELNVNALLLGDSALYLCASSWTLTTGPNNRYTFGSGTRLTVV.

The chain recombines TRBV5-1 with TRBJ2-2, with 7 bases matching TRBD1. In germline, CDR1 is SGHRS, CDR2 YFSETQ. The CDR3 consists of 16 residues. Trimming took 0 bases from V and 1 from J; bases not matched to a gene: 3. The CDR3 here is CASSLGGTENTGELFF. DNA of the CDR3: TGCGCCAGCAGCTTGGGTGGGACAGAGAACACCGGGGAGCTGTTTTTT.

This clone is a singleton in its sample. The J gene is TRBJ2-3, the V gene TRBV2; 7 bases align to TRBD2. This CDR3 comprises 14 residues. Germline-derived CDR1 and CDR2 are SNHLY and FYNNEI. J lost 1 base, V lost 7 bases, and 5 bases had no gene match. CDR3 loop: CASNKREGTDTQYF. In DNA form, the CDR3 reads TGTGCCAGCAACAAACGGGAGGGCACAGATACGCAGTATTTT.

This chain connects TRBV10-2 to TRBJ2-2, with TRBD1 matching 11 bases. Germline V gene data show CDR1 as WSHSY and CDR2 as SAAADI. This CDR3 contains 15 residues. V shed 11 bases and J 5 bases; nucleotides not matched to a gene: 10. The CDR3 loop reads CASREGQGETGELFF. The CDR3 DNA reads as TGCGCCTCACGAGAGGGACAGGGGGAGACCGGGGAGCTGTTTTTT.

V usage is TRBV27 and J usage is TRBJ2-1; 11 bases align to TRBD2. Trimming cost V 6 bases and J 6 bases; bases outside gene matches: 4. From germline, CDR1 is MNHEY and CDR2 SMNVEV (reference sequence). The CDR3 totals 14 residues. In DNA, the CDR3 is TGTGCCAGCAGAACTGGACTAGCGGGCAATGAGCAGTTCTTC. Protein sequence: CASRTGLAGNEQFF.

This chain connects TRBV30 to TRBJ1-1; TRBD1 might be the D (5 bases). V lost 0 bases to trimming and J lost 1 base, with 12 bases between them. Germline V gives CDR1 GTSNPN, CDR2 SVGIG (reference sequence). The CDR3 has 15 amino acids. The CDR3 region has the DNA TGTGCCTGGAGTGTACTTGGGAGGGGGAACACTGAAGCTTTCTTT. Protein sequence: CAWSVLGRGNTEAFF.

The chain links TRBV5-1 to TRBJ2-7; TRBD1 matches at 9 bases. The germline V gene has CDR1 SGHRS and CDR2 YFSETQ. The CDR3 loop spans 15 amino acids. V lost 1 base and J lost 3; bases outside the gene matches: 5. CDR3 amino acids: CASSLRDRVDYEQYF. The CDR3 DNA reads as TGCGCCAGCAGCTTGCGGGACAGGGTCGACTACGAGCAGTACTTC.

This rearrangement joins TRBV5-1 to TRBJ2-7; 12 bases map to TRBD2. The CDR3 runs to 16 residues. The V and J ends lost 1 base and 0 bases, in that order; junction bases with no gene match: 2. The V gene's germline CDR1 is SGHRS and CDR2 YFSETQ. The CDR3 region is CASSLQLAGGSYEQYF. The CDR3 DNA is TGCGCCAGCAGCTTGCAACTAGCGGGAGGCTCCTACGAGCAGTACTTC.

This clone was picked up a small number of times. V gene TRBV15 combines with J gene TRBJ2-5; TRBD2 aligns across 8 bases. The germline V gene has CDR1 LNHNV and CDR2 YYDKDF (reference sequence). V lost 4 bases to trimming and J lost 4 bases; unmatched junction nucleotides: 5. This CDR3 is 14 amino acids long. The CDR3 bases are TGTGCCACCAGCAAGAGCGGGAGCGGAGAGACCCAGTACTTC. Amino acid sequence: CATSKSGSGETQYF.

As regards this clone: This specimen includes other DNA sequences encoding the same CDR3. In DNA form, the CDR3 reads TGTGCCAGCTCGGGAGATAGCAATCAGCCCCAGCATTTT. It codes for CASSGDSNQPQHF. V is TRBV9 and J is TRBJ1-5; no clear D gene. The CDR3 is 13 amino acids. Trimming cost V 7 bases and J 0 bases, with 8 bases left between them. Germline CDR1 and CDR2: SGDLS and YYNGEE.

V and J are TRBV19 and TRBJ2-5; 7 bases map to TRBD2. Trimming at V came to 6 bases and at J to 5 bases, leaving 6 bases not matched to a gene. The CDR3 spans 13 residues. Germline-derived CDR1 and CDR2 are LNHDA and SQIVND (reference sequence). CDR3 coding DNA: TGTGCCAGTAGCGGGAGGATGGGGGAGACCCAGTACTTC. Translating gives CASSGRMGETQYF.

The chain couples TRBV28 to TRBJ1-4; 12 bases align to TRBD1. The CDR3 is made up of 15 amino acids. The V segment lost 5 bases and the J segment 8 bases; nucleotides outside the gene matches: 6. The V gene's germline CDR1 is MDHEN and CDR2 SYDVKM. The CDR3 DNA is TGTGCCAGCAGTCAAGGGACAGGGGGCGGCGAAAAACTGTTTTTT. Protein product: CASSQGTGGGEKLFF.

The chain employs TRBV28 and TRBJ2-7; a weak D match, TRBD2 (6 bases). The germline V and J ends were trimmed by 5 bases and 0 bases, with 14 bases remaining between them. The CDR3 extends over 15 amino acids. Germline V gives CDR1 MDHEN, CDR2 SYDVKM. The CDR3 DNA follows: TGTGCCAGCAGTCCCGGGACTCCTGACTCCTACGAGCAGTACTTC. The encoded protein is CASSPGTPDSYEQYF.

The chain recombines TRBV5-8 with TRBJ2-3; TRBD2 matches 12 bases. The length of the CDR3 is 19 residues. Germline lookup yields CDR1 SGHTS and CDR2 YDEGEE. The J segment lost 2 bases and the V segment lost 2 bases, leaving 12 bases of the junction unmatched. CDR3 region: CASSLDQPLAGGYTDTQYF. CDR3 in DNA: TGTGCCAGCAGCTTAGACCAACCCCTAGCGGGAGGGTACACAGATACGCAGTATTTT.

The chain combines TRBV28 with TRBJ2-1; D not resolved. Per the germline V gene, CDR1 is MDHEN and CDR2 is SYDVKM. This CDR3 comprises 12 residues. V was cut by 6 bases and J by 4 bases, with 7 bases left in between. The CDR3 DNA is TGTGCCAGCAGACAACTATACAATGAGCAGTTCTTC. Residues: CASRQLYNEQFF.

The rearrangement links TRBV7-3 to TRBJ2-1, with 9 nucleotides matching TRBD2. V gave up 1 base and J gave up 8 bases; unmatched junction bases: 9. The CDR3 contains 16 residues. CDR1 and CDR2 (germline): SGHTA, FQGTGA. The CDR3 protein is CASSLIRREGKDEQFF. The CDR3 DNA is TGTGCCAGCAGCTTAATTCGGCGGGAGGGTAAGGATGAGCAGTTCTTC. The full variable domain, rest sourced from reference TRBV7-3 and TRBJ2-1, is GAGVSQTPSNKVTEKGKYVELRCDPISGHTALYWYRQSLGQGPEFLIYFQGTGAADDSGLPNDRFFAVRPEGSVSTLKIQRTERGDSAVYLCASSLIRREGKDEQFFGPGTRLTVL.

The V call is TRBV2, the J call TRBJ2-1; 10 bases map to TRBD2. The CDR3 sequence is 18 residues long. V gave up 2 bases and J gave up 0 bases; unmatched junction bases: 7. Germline V gives CDR1 SNHLY, CDR2 FYNNEI. In DNA, the CDR3 is TGTGCCAGCAGTGAACGGGGCCTAGCGGGAGCCTCCTACAATGAGCAGTTCTTC. Translated: CASSERGLAGASYNEQFF. Combining the CDR3 with reference TRBV2 and TRBJ2-1 gives the whole variable domain EPEVTQTPSHQVTQMGQEVILRCVPISNHLYFYWYRQILGQKVEFLVSFYNNEISEKSEIFDDQFSVERPDGSNFTLKIRSTKLEDSAMYFCASSERGLAGASYNEQFFGPGTRLTVL.

Only a few counts were recorded for this clone. The chain is built from TRBV7-9 and TRBJ2-7; 9 nucleotides agree with TRBD1. V was pared by 1 base and J by 6 bases, with 10 bases of the junction left unmatched. The germline V gene has CDR1 SEHNR and CDR2 FQNEAQ (reference sequence). This CDR3 spans 16 amino acids. As DNA, the CDR3 is TGTGCCAGCAGCTTAGACCTCTGGGGGGGACAGGGCGAGCAGTACTTC. As protein: CASSLDLWGGQGEQYF.

In its sample, this clone was seen many times. V usage is TRBV4-1 and J usage is TRBJ2-2; a possible D gene is TRBD2 (5 bases). CDR3 length equals 14 residues. Germline assignment: CDR1 MGHRA and CDR2 YSYEKL. Trimming shortened V by 8 bases and J by 3 bases, and 13 bases separated the two germline ends. The CDR3 sequence is CASGYGEHTGELFF. The CDR3 bases are TGCGCCAGCGGTTACGGGGAACACACCGGGGAGCTGTTTTTT.

The chain employs TRBV4-2 and TRBJ1-1, with unresolved D. There are 14 residues in the CDR3. CDR1 is LGHNA and CDR2 is YNFKEQ in the germline V gene. Trimming left V 2 bases short and J 1 base short, with 8 bases between. CDR3: CASSQLPGNTEAFF. In DNA form, the CDR3 reads TGTGCCAGCAGCCAACTTCCAGGGAACACTGAAGCTTTCTTT.

The genes are TRBV6-6 and TRBJ2-3; the match to TRBD2 covers 9 bases. This CDR3 region has 16 residues. Germline V gives CDR1 MNHNY, CDR2 SVGAGI (reference sequence). V lost 0 bases and J lost 5; bases outside the gene matches: 6. The CDR3 nucleotides are TGTGCCAGCAGTTACTCACCACGGCGGGGGGGAGATACGCAGTATTTT. Encoded protein: CASSYSPRRGGDTQYF.